The next 18 T cell receptor beta chains were all read from a single sample in a study of CD8 T cells in Susac syndrome. After extraction with the RNeasy kit, about 0.45 to 1 ug of the RNA was reverse transcribed using random hexamers. TCRdb reprocessed the immunoSEQ multiplex PCR reads with MiXCR, giving one entry per CDR3 protein. The data hold 100,000 to 150,000 distinct CDR3 sequences, with 85% to 95% observed a single time. Sequencing was performed on CD8+ T cells from PBMCs. The source is a human donor with Susac syndrome.

The CDR3 sequence: CAKPHRQGAQIYNEQFF. The CDR3 region has the DNA TGTGCCAAACCGCATAGACAGGGGGCACAGATCTACAATGAGCAGTTCTTC. This chain links TRBV9 with TRBJ2-1; 10 bases agree with TRBD1. CDR1 is SGDLS, CDR2 YYNGEE, per germline. Trimming at V came to 9 bases and at J to 3 bases, leaving 15 bases not matched to a gene. The CDR3 length is 17 residues.

The gene calls are TRBV5-6 and TRBJ2-1; no reliable D call. Trimming pared 0 bases from V and 7 bases from J, leaving 14 bases between. The CDR3 runs 15 residues. Germline V gene data show CDR1 as SGHDT and CDR2 as YYEEEE. The CDR3 sequence is CASSLGQTNWNEQFF. CDR3 nucleotides: TGTGCCAGCAGCTTGGGGCAGACAAATTGGAATGAGCAGTTCTTC.

V gene TRBV7-2 combines with J gene TRBJ2-7; no firm D call. The CDR3 extends over 16 amino acids. The V gene's germline CDR1 is SGHTA and CDR2 FQGNSA. Trimming stripped 4 bases from V and 6 bases from J, with 22 bases between. The CDR3 reads CASSYLRGFQISEQYF. CDR3 sequence (DNA): TGTGCCAGCAGCTATCTTCGAGGCTTCCAAATAAGCGAGCAGTACTTC.

The chain couples TRBV5-1 to TRBJ1-1; D possibly corresponds to TRBD1 (5 bases). CDR1 SGHRS and CDR2 YFSETQ come from the germline V gene. Trimming stripped 0 bases from V and 3 bases from J, with 9 bases between. The CDR3 has 14 amino acids. CDR3 coding DNA: TGCGCCAGCAGCTTGGGGGGGGATCACACTGAAGCTTTCTTT. Its protein is CASSLGGDHTEAFF.

This rearrangement joins TRBV4-3 to TRBJ2-7; weak D call: TRBD1 (5 bases). The V and J ends lost 4 bases and 5 bases respectively, with 15 bases between them. The CDR3 has 14 residues. Per germline, CDR1 LGHNA and CDR2 YSLEER. Written as DNA, the CDR3 is TGCGCCAGCAGCCCCCAATTAAGGGGCGACGAGCAGTACTTC. Translating it yields CASSPQLRGDEQYF.

The rearrangement links TRBV29-1 to TRBJ1-1; 7 positions agree with TRBD1. The CDR3 has 11 amino acids. Germline trimming cut 3 bases from V and 7 bases from J; bases unmatched to any gene: 2. CDR1 is SQVTM and CDR2 is ANQGSEA in the germline V gene. The CDR3: CSVEAGGEAFF. The CDR3 DNA reads as TGCAGCGTTGAGGCAGGGGGTGAAGCTTTCTTT.

V gene TRBV7-9 combines with J gene TRBJ1-1, with D perhaps matching TRBD1 (6 bases). Trimming removed 10 bases at V and 4 bases at J, with 13 bases between. This CDR3 contains 12 residues. Germline V gene lookup returns CDR1 SEHNR and CDR2 FQNEAQ (reference sequence). CDR3 region: CAIDAGVTEAFF. The CDR3 nucleotides are TGTGCCATTGACGCAGGGGTCACTGAAGCTTTCTTT.

This chain links TRBV6-2 or TRBV6-3 with TRBJ2-5; D tentatively fits TRBD1 or TRBD2 (6 bases each). Germline V gene sequence: CDR1 MNHEY, CDR2 SVGEGT. Trimming took 4 bases from V and 3 from J, leaving 15 bases between them. This CDR3 contains 15 residues. This CDR3 reads CASSFKDGGKETQYF. CDR3 sequence (DNA): TGTGCCAGCAGTTTCAAAGACGGGGGCAAAGAGACCCAGTACTTC.

J is TRBJ2-3 and V is TRBV3-1; no clear D. V gave up 0 bases and J gave up 6 bases, with 10 bases separating them. Per germline, CDR1 LGHDT and CDR2 YNNKEL (reference sequence). The CDR3 contains 14 residues. CDR3 loop: CASSQDVSPDTQYF. For the CDR3, the DNA is TGTGCCAGCAGCCAAGATGTCAGCCCCGATACGCAGTATTTT.

The chain joins TRBV27 to TRBJ1-2; D may be TRBD1 (6 bases). Trimming shortened V by 6 bases and J by 2 bases, and 13 bases separated the two germline ends. Germline CDR1 is MNHEY and CDR2 is SMNVEV (reference sequence). The length of the CDR3 is 14 residues. This CDR3 is CASRIQGSNYGYTF. The CDR3 nucleotides are TGTGCCAGCAGGATACAGGGAAGCAACTATGGCTACACCTTC.

J is TRBJ1-5 and V is TRBV4-1; D call uncertain. The CDR3 runs to 15 residues. Germline CDR1 MGHRA, CDR2 YSYEKL. V lost 1 base to trimming and J lost 3 bases, with 10 bases between them. CDR3 protein: CASSQVEGVNQPQHF. As DNA, the CDR3 is TGCGCCAGCAGCCAAGTGGAGGGAGTCAATCAGCCCCAGCATTTT.

The rearrangement uses TRBV9 and TRBJ2-2; 8 nucleotides match TRBD1. V shed 0 bases and J 4 bases; nucleotides not matched to a gene: 8. Germline CDR1 and CDR2: SGDLS and YYNGEE. The length of the CDR3 is 17 residues. DNA for the CDR3: TGTGCCAGCAGCGTAGAGTTCAGGGGGCCTAGCACCGGGGAGCTGTTTTTT. Translation gives CASSVEFRGPSTGELFF.

Points on this clonotype: Without the conserved terminal phenylalanine or tryptophan, this CDR3 likely stems from a read error. V and J are TRBV29-1 and TRBJ2-7; TRBD1 matches 7 bases. Trimming cost V 3 bases and J 1 base; bases outside gene matches: 0. The CDR3 is 12 residues long. Germline CDR1 is SQVTM and CDR2 is ANQGSEA. For the CDR3, the DNA is TGCAGCGTTGAGGACAGGTCCTACGAGCAGTACTCC. Its translation is CSVEDRSYEQYS.

The chain carries TRBV4-2 and TRBJ2-3; 8 bases fit TRBD2. Germline V gene sequence: CDR1 LGHNA, CDR2 YNFKEQ. The length of the CDR3 is 16 residues. V lost 0 bases and J lost 5; bases outside the gene matches: 7. CDR3 nucleotides: TGTGCCAGCAGCCAAGATCCGCGGGGGGCCGGAGATACGCAGTATTTT. The encoded protein is CASSQDPRGAGDTQYF.

This chain joins TRBV9 and TRBJ2-1; 13 bases line up with TRBD2. The CDR3 is 19 amino acids. Germline V gives CDR1 SGDLS, CDR2 YYNGEE. Trimming removed 0 bases from V and 7 bases from J; junction bases left unmatched: 13. This CDR3 is CASSVVAWGLAGSTNEQFF. The CDR3 region has the DNA TGTGCCAGCAGCGTAGTCGCGTGGGGACTAGCGGGGAGTACGAATGAGCAGTTCTTC.

The chain combines TRBV13 with TRBJ2-5; the match to TRBD2 covers 8 bases. With 5 bases clipped from V and 6 bases from J, the junction kept 8 bases outside the gene matches. The CDR3 sequence is 14 residues long. Germline values: CDR1 PRHDT, CDR2 FYEKMQ (reference sequence). The CDR3 DNA reads TGTGCCAGCAGCAGCCGGACTAGCAGAAAGACCCAGTACTTC. Protein sequence: CASSSRTSRKTQYF.

This chain joins TRBV4-3 and TRBJ1-5; unclear D gene. The germline gives CDR1 LGHNA, CDR2 YSLEER. The CDR3 consists of 14 residues. Trimming removed 0 bases from V and 3 bases from J, with 6 bases in between. The CDR3 loop is CASSQDHYNQPQHF. The CDR3 coding sequence is TGCGCCAGCAGCCAAGATCATTACAATCAGCCCCAGCATTTT.

The V call is TRBV20-1, the J call TRBJ2-5; D may be TRBD2 (6 bases). The germline V and J ends were trimmed by 1 base and 1 base, with 10 bases remaining between them. In germline, CDR1 is DFQATT, CDR2 SNEGSKA (reference sequence). The CDR3 is 14 amino acids. The CDR3 bases are TGCAGTGCTAGAGTTTTTAGCGGCCAAGAGACCCAGTACTTC. Encoded protein: CSARVFSGQETQYF.